The 8 T cell receptor beta chains below all came from one sample that was sequenced in a study of T cells in localized non-small cell lung cancer. Profiled with immunoSEQ multiplex PCR; TCRdb holds only in-frame clones, not every one. The data show about 53,000 clones, with around 80% seen just once and roughly 17% held by the top ten. This specimen consisted of peripheral blood mononuclear cells, obtained before any cancer treatment. The receptor source for this set is a man aged 35 to 69 with stage III lung adenocarcinoma.

V is TRBV7-9 and J is TRBJ2-7; D unresolved. The CDR3 length is 12 residues. The germline V gene encodes CDR1 SEHNR and CDR2 FQNEAQ (reference sequence). V lost 1 base to trimming and J lost 4 bases, with 5 bases between them. CDR3 region: CASSLEAYEQYF. CDR3 coding DNA: TGTGCCAGCAGCTTAGAGGCGTACGAGCAGTACTTC.

The chain combines TRBV2 with TRBJ2-5; D perhaps matches TRBD1 (6 bases). Between the trimmed V and J ends, which lost 11 bases and 2 bases, there was a span of 12 bases. This CDR3 has 12 residues. Germline CDR1 reads SNHLY; CDR2 reads FYNNEI. The CDR3 is CAAGDTQETQYF. CDR3 bases: TGTGCCGCAGGGGACACTCAAGAGACCCAGTACTTC.

V is TRBV7-9 and J is TRBJ2-5, with D perhaps given as TRBD1 or TRBD2 (6 bases each). Looked up from germline, CDR1 is SEHNR and CDR2 is FQNEAQ (reference sequence). The CDR3 has 15 residues. Trimming left V 1 base short and J 3 bases short, with 12 bases between. Written as DNA, the CDR3 is TGTGCCAGCAGCTTAGGGGGGGACACCAAAGAGACCCAGTACTTC. Residues: CASSLGGDTKETQYF.

This clone was counted between two and nine times. The genes are TRBV5-1 and TRBJ1-6, with D perhaps TRBD1 (5 bases). Germline assignment: CDR1 SGHRS and CDR2 YFSETQ. CDR3 length: 15 residues. Trimming took off 0 bases at V and 8 bases at J, with 12 bases between the two ends. DNA of the CDR3: TGCGCCAGCAGCTTGGACAGCAGGGACGATTCACCCCTCCACTTT. It encodes CASSLDSRDDSPLHF.

The chain combines TRBV9 with TRBJ2-1, with a possible D match to TRBD2 (7 bases). CDR3 length equals 13 residues. Germline CDR1 reads SGDLS; CDR2 reads YYNGEE. V was clipped by 3 bases and J by 9 bases, with 13 bases between them. CDR3 in amino acids: CASSAGGGLEQFF. For the CDR3, the DNA is TGTGCCAGCAGCGCTGGGGGGGGGCTTGAGCAGTTCTTC.

The rearrangement joins TRBV7-6 to TRBJ2-7; 10 bases fit TRBD1. This CDR3 comprises 15 residues. Trimming at V came to 5 bases and at J to 12 bases, leaving 16 bases not matched to a gene. CDR1 is SGHVS, CDR2 FNYEAQ, per germline. CDR3 DNA sequence: TGTGCCAGCAGCCCGACGTGGGGGGGGACAGGGGACCTGTACTTC. Translated, it gives CASSPTWGGTGDLYF.

This chain connects TRBV7-6 to TRBJ2-1; D gene ambiguous. V lost 3 bases to trimming and J lost 15 bases, with 12 bases between them. CDR3 length: 11 amino acids. Germline-derived CDR1 and CDR2 are SGHVS and FNYEAQ. The DNA of the CDR3 is TGTGCCAGCAGCTTTGAAGCTGGTCTGTTCTTC. It codes for CASSFEAGLFF.

The chain combines TRBV27 with TRBJ2-1; D unclear. V shed 3 bases and J shed 1 base, with 7 bases lying between them. The CDR3 has 14 residues. Germline CDR1 and CDR2: MNHEY and SMNVEV (reference sequence). The chain's CDR3 is CASSFPGSYNEQFF. The CDR3 region has the DNA TGTGCCAGCAGTTTCCCCGGGTCCTACAATGAGCAGTTCTTC.